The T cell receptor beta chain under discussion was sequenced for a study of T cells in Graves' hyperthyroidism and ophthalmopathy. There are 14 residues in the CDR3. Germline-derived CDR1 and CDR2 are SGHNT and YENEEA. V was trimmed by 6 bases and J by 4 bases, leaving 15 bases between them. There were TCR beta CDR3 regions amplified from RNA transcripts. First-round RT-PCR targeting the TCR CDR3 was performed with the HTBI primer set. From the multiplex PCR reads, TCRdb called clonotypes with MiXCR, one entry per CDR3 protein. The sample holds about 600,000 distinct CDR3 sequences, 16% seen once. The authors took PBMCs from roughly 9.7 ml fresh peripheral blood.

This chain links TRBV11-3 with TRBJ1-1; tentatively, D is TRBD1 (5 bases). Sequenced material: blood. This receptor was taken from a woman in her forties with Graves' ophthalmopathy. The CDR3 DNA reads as TGTGCCAGCAGTCCGCAGGGATGGGGCACTGAAGCTTTCTTT. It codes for CASSPQGWGTEAFF.